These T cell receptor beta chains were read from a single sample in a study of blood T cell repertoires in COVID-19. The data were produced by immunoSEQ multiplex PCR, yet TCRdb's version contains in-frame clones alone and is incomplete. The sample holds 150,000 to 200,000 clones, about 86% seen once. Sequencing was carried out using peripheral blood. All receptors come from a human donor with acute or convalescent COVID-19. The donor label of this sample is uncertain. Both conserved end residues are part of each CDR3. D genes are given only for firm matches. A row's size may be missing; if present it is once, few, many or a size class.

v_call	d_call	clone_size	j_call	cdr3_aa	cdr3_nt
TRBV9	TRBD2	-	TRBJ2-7	CASSSSGLASEQYF	TGTGCCAGCAGCTCTTCCGGACTAGCGAGTGAGCAGTACTTC
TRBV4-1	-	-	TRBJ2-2	CASSLEGGIGTGELFF	TGCGCCAGCAGCCTTGAGGGGGGGATCGGTACCGGGGAGCTGTTTTTT
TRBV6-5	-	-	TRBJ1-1	CASSYFQGMNTEAFF	TGTGCCAGCAGTTACTTTCAGGGGATGAACACTGAAGCTTTCTTT
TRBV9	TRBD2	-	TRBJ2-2	CASSPTSGKSSGELFF	TGTGCCAGCAGCCCTACTAGCGGGAAATCAAGCGGGGAGCTGTTTTTT
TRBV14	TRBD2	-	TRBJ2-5	CASKEREAASAQYF	TGTGCCAGCAAAGAGCGGGAGGCCGCTTCGGCCCAGTACTTC
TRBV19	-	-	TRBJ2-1	CASSINYAGGEQFF	TGTGCCAGTAGTATTAATTATGCGGGCGGGGAGCAGTTCTTC
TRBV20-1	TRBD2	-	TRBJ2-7	CSASTSGRREQYF	TGCAGTGCTAGTACTAGCGGGAGGCGAGAGCAGTACTTC
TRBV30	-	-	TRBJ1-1	CAWSVPPRGVMNTEAFF	TGTGCCTGGAGTGTTCCTCCCCGGGGTGTCATGAACACTGAAGCTTTCTTT
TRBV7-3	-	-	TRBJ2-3	CASSPGLSTDTQYF	TGTGCCAGCAGCCCTGGACTGAGCACAGATACGCAGTATTTT
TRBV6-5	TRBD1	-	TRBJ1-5	CASSRTGASNQPQHF	TGTGCCAGCAGTCGTACAGGGGCTAGCAATCAGCCCCAGCATTTT
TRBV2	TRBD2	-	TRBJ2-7	CASSLPGEGLYEQYF	TGTGCCAGCAGCCTCCCCGGGGAGGGCCTCTACGAGCAGTACTTC
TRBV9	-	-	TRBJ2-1	CASSVGRGSSQWVSYNEQFF	TGTGCCAGCAGCGTAGGAAGGGGATCTAGTCAGTGGGTTTCCTACAATGAGCAGTTCTTC
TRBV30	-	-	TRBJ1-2	CAWGSAYSGYTF	TGTGCCTGGGGTTCCGCCTACAGTGGCTACACCTTC
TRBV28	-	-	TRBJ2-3	CASTTVAGITDTQYF	TGTGCCAGCACGACTGTGGCGGGAATCACAGATACGCAGTATTTT
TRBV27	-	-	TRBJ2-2	CASSPTATGELFF	TGTGCCAGCAGCCCAACCGCGACCGGGGAGCTGTTTTTT
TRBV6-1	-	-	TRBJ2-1	CASSEALRGEQFF	TGTGCCAGCAGTGAAGCGCTTAGGGGTGAGCAGTTCTTC
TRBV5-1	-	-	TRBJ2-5	CASSLQETQYF	TGCGCCAGCAGTCTACAAGAGACCCAGTACTTC
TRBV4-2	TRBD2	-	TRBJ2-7	CASSPSGLNSYEQYF	TGTGCCAGCAGCCCCTCGGGACTAAATTCCTACGAGCAGTACTTC
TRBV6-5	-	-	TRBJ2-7	CASSYGLSSSYEQYF	TGTGCCAGCAGTTACGGACTATCGAGCTCCTACGAGCAGTACTTC
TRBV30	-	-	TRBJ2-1	CAWSPRGGYNEQFF	TGTGCCTGGAGTCCGAGGGGGGGCTACAATGAGCAGTTCTTC
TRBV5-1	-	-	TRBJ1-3	CASSFSGSLGNTIYF	TGCGCCAGCAGCTTCTCCGGGAGTCTCGGAAACACCATATATTTT
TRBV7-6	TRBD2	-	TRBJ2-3	CASSLRASGATDTQYF	TGTGCCAGCAGCTTACGCGCTAGCGGGGCCACAGATACGCAGTATTTT
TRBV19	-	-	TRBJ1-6	CASSPNRVSPLHF	TGTGCCAGTAGTCCCAACAGAGTTTCACCCCTCCACTTT
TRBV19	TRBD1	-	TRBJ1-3	CASSITGGAENTIYF	TGTGCCAGTAGTATTACAGGGGGCGCCGAAAACACCATATATTTT
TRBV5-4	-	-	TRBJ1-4	CASSLAGGDFNEKLFF	TGTGCCAGCAGCTTGGCCGGGGGGGACTTCAATGAAAAACTGTTTTTT
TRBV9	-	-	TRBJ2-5	CASSVTSGTETQYF	TGTGCCAGCAGCGTGACTAGTGGGACGGAGACCCAGTACTTC
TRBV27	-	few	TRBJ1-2	CASSLGRKDGYTF	TGTGCCAGCAGTTTGGGCAGGAAAGATGGCTACACCTTC
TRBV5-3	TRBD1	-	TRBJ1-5	CARSCCPGQGNFQPQHF	TGTGCCAGAAGTTGTTGCCCCGGACAGGGTAATTTTCAGCCCCAGCATTTT
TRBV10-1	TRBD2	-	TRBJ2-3	CASSPSGDNTQYF	TGCGCCAGCAGTCCTAGCGGGGACAATACGCAGTATTTT
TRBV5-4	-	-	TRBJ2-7	CASRVQGFQEQYF	TGTGCCAGCAGGGTCCAGGGGTTTCAAGAGCAGTACTTC
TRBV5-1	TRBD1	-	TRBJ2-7	CASSGTGLYEQYF	TGCGCCAGCTCCGGGACAGGGCTCTACGAGCAGTACTTC
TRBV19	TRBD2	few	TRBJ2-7	CASSRTSVAYEQYF	TGTGCCAGTAGTCGGACTAGCGTAGCCTACGAGCAGTACTTC
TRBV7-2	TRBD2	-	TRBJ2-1	CASSLERGSYNEQFF	TGTGCCAGCAGCTTGGAGCGGGGTTCCTACAATGAGCAGTTCTTC
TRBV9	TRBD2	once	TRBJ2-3	CASSVGLAGGLDTQYF	TGTGCCAGCAGCGTGGGTCTAGCGGGAGGGCTGGATACGCAGTATTTT
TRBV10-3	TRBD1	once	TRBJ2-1	CAIREGTGDNEQFF	TGTGCCATCAGGGAGGGGACAGGGGACAATGAGCAGTTCTTC
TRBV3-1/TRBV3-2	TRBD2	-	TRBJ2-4	CASSQDLPSGDIQYF	TGTGCCAGCAGCCAAGATCTGCCTAGCGGGGACATTCAGTACTTC
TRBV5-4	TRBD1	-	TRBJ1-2	CASSSGQGSNYGYTF	TGTGCCAGCAGCTCAGGACAGGGATCTAACTATGGCTACACCTTC